Presented here are 25 T cell receptor beta chains from one specimen sequenced in a study of blood T cell repertoires in COVID-19. Sequencing was performed with immunoSEQ multiplex PCR; in TCRdb, only in-frame clones are kept and a portion is missing. Of roughly 200,000 clones detected, roughly 85% appear once; the ten largest clones hold more than 5.5%. Input material: PBMCs or T cells enriched from blood (not recorded which). The receptor source for this set is a man aged 40-49 years who had recovered from COVID-19.

V and J are TRBV27 and TRBJ1-5; 7 nucleotides match TRBD1. The CDR3 totals 14 residues. Trimming cost V 1 base and J 5 bases; bases outside gene matches: 2. Per the germline V gene, CDR1 is MNHEY and CDR2 is SMNVEV (reference sequence). CDR3 amino acids: CASSLYRGDQPQHF. CDR3 DNA: TGTGCCAGCAGTTTATACAGGGGAGATCAGCCCCAGCATTTT.

V gene TRBV5-4 combines with J gene TRBJ1-6; no definite D call. In germline, CDR1 is SGHNT, CDR2 YYREEE (reference sequence). The CDR3 runs to 15 residues. V was shortened by 1 base and J by 5 bases, with 10 bases between the two germline ends. The CDR3 DNA is TGTGCCAGCAGCTTGTCCCGGGGAAATAATTCACCCCTCCACTTT. This sequence encodes CASSLSRGNNSPLHF.

The V and J genes are TRBV18 and TRBJ1-3, with a tentative D call TRBD1 (6 bases). Trimming removed 0 bases at V and 1 base at J, with 13 bases between. CDR1 and CDR2 from the germline V gene are KGHSH and LQKENI. This CDR3 comprises 17 residues. The CDR3 DNA reads as TGTGCCAGCTCACCACCGGGTTTGCAGGGGTCTGGAAACACCATATATTTT. Encoded protein: CASSPPGLQGSGNTIYF.

This sequence joins TRBV10-1 and TRBJ1-5; D is undetermined. The germline V gene encodes CDR1 WNHNN and CDR2 SYGVQD (reference sequence). The CDR3 sequence is 14 residues long. Trimming removed 3 bases from V and 6 bases from J, with 12 bases in between. Here the CDR3 DNA reads TGCGCCAGCAGTGATGGACGGGCGGGTCAGCCCCAGCATTTT. Amino acid sequence: CASSDGRAGQPQHF.

The chain couples TRBV6-5 to TRBJ2-1; 15 positions match TRBD2. The CDR3 has 16 amino acids. In germline, CDR1 is MNHEY, CDR2 SVGAGI. J was trimmed by 7 bases and V by 4 bases; bases with no gene match: 5. CDR3 residues: CASSFLGTSGRNEQFF. In DNA, the CDR3 is TGTGCCAGCAGTTTTCTCGGGACTAGCGGGAGGAATGAGCAGTTCTTC.

The chain has TRBV28 and TRBJ2-3, with unresolved D. From germline, CDR1 is MDHEN and CDR2 SYDVKM. V was pared by 5 bases and J by 0 bases, with 12 bases between. The CDR3 has 15 amino acids. DNA of the CDR3: TGTGCCAGCAGTATAGACTCACCTAGCACAGATACGCAGTATTTT. This sequence encodes CASSIDSPSTDTQYF. The complete variable domain, with remaining parts taken from reference TRBV28 and TRBJ2-3, reads DVKVTQSSRYLVKRTGEKVFLECVQDMDHENMFWYRQDPGLGLRLIYFSYDVKMKEKGDIPEGYSVSREKKERFSLILESASTNQTSMYLCASSIDSPSTDTQYFGPGTRLTVL.

The chain's CDR3 is CASSLAGTGGTDTQYF. In nucleotides, the CDR3 is TGTGCCAGCAGCTTAGCTGGGACAGGGGGAACAGATACGCAGTATTTT. V gene TRBV7-9 combines with J gene TRBJ2-3, with 11 nucleotides matching TRBD1. Germline loops: CDR1 SEHNR, CDR2 FQNEAQ (reference sequence). With V trimmed by 0 bases and J by 3 bases, 2 bases remained unmatched. The CDR3 is 16 amino acids.

This chain connects TRBV15 to TRBJ2-3; perhaps TRBD1 as D (6 bases). The germline CDR1 and CDR2 sequences are LNHNV and YYDKDF (reference sequence). This CDR3 contains 13 residues. CDR3 loop: CALGAGGTDTQYF. Here the CDR3 DNA reads TGTGCACTGGGCGCAGGGGGCACAGATACGCAGTATTTT.

The chain has TRBV6-4 and TRBJ2-5; TRBD1 might be the D (6 bases). Germline CDR1 MRHNA, CDR2 SNTAGT. CDR3 length equals 13 residues. Between the trimmed V and J ends, which lost 8 bases and 5 bases, there was a span of 15 bases. The CDR3 DNA reads TGTGCCAGCTCCAGGGGTATATCGGAGACCCAGTACTTC. Translated: CASSRGISETQYF.

This rearrangement joins TRBV3-1 (or the pseudogene TRBV3-2) to TRBJ2-2, with 7 positions matching TRBD1. V was clipped by 4 bases and J by 7 bases; unmatched bases: 12. Germline V gene sequence: CDR1 LGHDT, CDR2 YNNKEL (reference sequence). The CDR3 has 16 amino acids. In DNA form, the CDR3 reads TGTGCCAGCAGCCTCCCCTTTTACAGGGGCCACGGGGAGCTGTTTTTT. Its protein product is CASSLPFYRGHGELFF.

This rearrangement joins TRBV10-2 to TRBJ1-6, with D unresolved. From germline, CDR1 is WSHSY and CDR2 SAAADI. This CDR3 region has 12 residues. V was shortened by 4 bases and J by 10 bases, with 8 bases between the two germline ends. DNA of the CDR3: TGCGCCAGCAGTGGACTCGAATCACCCCTCCACTTT. Amino acids: CASSGLESPLHF.

This chain uses TRBV9 with TRBJ1-1; 7 nucleotides line up with TRBD1. The ends lost 1 base at V and 4 bases at J; junction bases unmatched: 10. The CDR3 sequence is 16 residues long. Germline V gene data show CDR1 as SGDLS and CDR2 as YYNGEE. The CDR3 here is CASSVQDRMKGTEAFF. CDR3 nucleotides: TGTGCCAGCAGCGTACAGGACAGGATGAAAGGCACTGAAGCTTTCTTT.

This clone was counted a single time. The CDR3 region is CASSVYGDQPQHF. The CDR3 DNA reads TGTGCCAGTAGTGTTTACGGGGATCAGCCCCAGCATTTT. This chain joins TRBV19 and TRBJ1-5; D is unclear. The CDR3 totals 13 residues. V was pared by 5 bases and J by 5 bases, with 10 bases between. Germline lookup yields CDR1 LNHDA and CDR2 SQIVND (reference sequence).

This rearrangement joins TRBV5-6 to TRBJ2-2; D might be TRBD1 (6 bases). The germline gives CDR1 SGHDT, CDR2 YYEEEE. The CDR3 is 17 residues long. V was trimmed by 1 base and J by 0 bases, leaving 13 bases between them. The CDR3 bases are TGTGCCAGCAGCTTGATTTCACAGGGCGCGAACACCGGGGAGCTGTTTTTT. Its protein product is CASSLISQGANTGELFF.

This chain links TRBV7-2 with TRBJ2-5; 10 bases map to TRBD2. The CDR3 is 15 amino acids. The V gene end was trimmed by 0 bases and the J gene end by 4 bases; junction bases not matched to a gene: 2. Germline CDR1 reads SGHTA; CDR2 reads FQGNSA. CDR3 bases: TGTGCCAGCAGCTTAGCAGCGGGGGGGGTAGAGACCCAGTACTTC. This codes for CASSLAAGGVETQYF.

This chain connects TRBV6-5 to TRBJ1-5; D unresolved. Trimming removed 0 bases at V and 7 bases at J, with 13 bases between. Germline V lookup: CDR1 MNHEY, CDR2 SVGAGI. CDR3 length: 15 amino acids. The CDR3 region is CASSYSLASSQPQHF. The DNA for the CDR3 is TGTGCCAGCAGTTACTCTTTGGCCTCGTCCCAGCCCCAGCATTTT.

This clone was counted once. The chain links TRBV6-5 to TRBJ2-7; 8 bases agree with TRBD1. After removal of 6 bases from V and 3 bases from J, the junction contained 7 bases not matched to a gene. Germline values: CDR1 MNHEY, CDR2 SVGAGI. The CDR3 totals 14 residues. The CDR3 DNA reads as TGTGCCAGCAGCAGAACAGGGGGAAACTACGAGCAGTACTTC. It is translated as CASSRTGGNYEQYF.

This clone was seen only once. The chain recombines TRBV19 with TRBJ1-1; no definite D call. The CDR3 loop spans 24 amino acids. In germline, CDR1 is LNHDA, CDR2 SQIVND (reference sequence). V was clipped by 2 bases and J by 0 bases, with 37 bases between them. The CDR3 coding sequence is TGTGCCAGTAGTATAAACCGACTGGCTGGGCGCCCGGAAGGAGGTAATGGTATGAACACTGAAGCTTTCTTT. Amino acid sequence: CASSINRLAGRPEGGNGMNTEAFF.

The chain carries TRBV19 and TRBJ2-2, with a tentative D call TRBD2 (6 bases). V was cut by 9 bases and J by 1 base, with 12 bases left in between. Germline loops: CDR1 LNHDA, CDR2 SQIVND (reference sequence). The CDR3 covers 14 residues. CDR3 in amino acids: CASAGTQNTGELFF. CDR3 in DNA: TGTGCCAGCGCCGGGACTCAGAACACCGGGGAGCTGTTTTTT.

The V gene is TRBV5-1, the J gene TRBJ1-4, with TRBD1 as a possible D gene (5 bases). This CDR3 is built from 14 residues. The germline V gene encodes CDR1 SGHRS and CDR2 YFSETQ. The germline V and J ends were trimmed by 1 base and 4 bases, with 8 bases remaining between them. CDR3 sequence: CASSLSGGNEKLFF. CDR3 coding DNA: TGCGCCAGCAGCTTGTCGGGGGGTAATGAAAAACTGTTTTTT.

This chain uses TRBV5-5 with TRBJ1-5; 7 bases map to TRBD1. The CDR3 runs to 20 residues. Germline-derived CDR1 and CDR2 are SGHKS and YYEKEE (reference sequence). Trimming cost V 3 bases and J 0 bases; bases outside gene matches: 18. In DNA form, the CDR3 reads TGTGCCAGCAGCTCGCAACGACCGGGACAGACAACTTATAGCAATCAGCCCCAGCATTTT. Translating gives CASSSQRPGQTTYSNQPQHF.

In this sample, this clone turned up once. The chain has TRBV29-1 and TRBJ1-2; D is perhaps TRBD1 (6 bases). The germline gives CDR1 SQVTM, CDR2 ANQGSEA. The CDR3 is made up of 15 amino acids. The ends were cut back, 7 bases at V and 1 base at J, with 19 bases in the middle. The CDR3 sequence: CSAFLETGLNYGYTF. The CDR3 coding sequence is TGCAGCGCCTTTCTTGAGACAGGCCTTAACTATGGCTACACCTTC.

The chain employs TRBV19 and TRBJ2-7, with D tentatively TRBD1 (5 bases). The germline V and J ends were trimmed by 5 bases and 7 bases, with 18 bases remaining between them. The CDR3 contains 14 residues. CDR1 is LNHDA and CDR2 is SQIVND in the germline V gene (reference sequence). The CDR3 protein is CASSLQGVPGEQYF. The DNA of the CDR3 is TGTGCCAGTAGTCTCCAAGGGGTTCCGGGTGAGCAGTACTTC.

This clone was seen at least ten times. The chain carries TRBV19 and TRBJ2-7; the D gene is possibly TRBD1 (6 bases). V was cut by 5 bases and J by 3 bases, with 17 bases left in between. The CDR3 covers 15 residues. The germline gives CDR1 LNHDA, CDR2 SQIVND (reference sequence). CDR3 sequence (DNA): TGTGCCAGTAGTCTCCCAGGGGCTGGAATCTACGAGCAGTACTTC. Its translation: CASSLPGAGIYEQYF. Combining the CDR3 with reference TRBV19 and TRBJ2-7 gives the whole variable domain DGGITQSPKYLFRKEGQNVTLSCEQNLNHDAMYWYRQDPGQGLRLIYYSQIVNDFQKGDIAEGYSVSREKKESFPLTVTSAQKNPTAFYLCASSLPGAGIYEQYFGPGTRLTVT.

The chain uses TRBV6-5 and TRBJ1-1, with 7 bases fitting TRBD1. Germline V CDR1 and CDR2: MNHEY, SVGAGI. The length of the CDR3 is 12 residues. The trim removed 4 bases at V and 7 bases at J, leaving 3 bases unmatched. CDR3 coding DNA: TGTGCCAGCAGTTCGGACAGGCTTGAAGCTTTCTTT. This gives the protein CASSSDRLEAFF.